The next 20 T cell receptor beta chains were all read from a single sample in a study of T cells after yellow fever vaccination. TCRdb reprocessed the 5' RACE reads with MiXCR, giving one entry per CDR3 protein. This table has 450,000 to 650,000 distinct CDR3 sequences, roughly 14% appearing once. The starting material was PBMCs, obtained on the day of the yellow fever booster vaccination. Receptor source: a man aged 30 to 39 who received the YFV17D yellow fever vaccine.

This clonotype was seen ten or more times. This chain connects TRBV7-2 to TRBJ2-1, with 16 nucleotides matching TRBD2. Germline CDR1 SGHTA, CDR2 FQGNSA. The CDR3 runs to 17 residues. J gave up 1 base and V 5 bases, and 2 bases lay outside the gene matches. CDR3 DNA: TGTGCCAGCAGCGGGGGACTAGCGGGAGGGTCCTACAATGAGCAGTTCTTC. It specifies CASSGGLAGGSYNEQFF.

The CDR3 nucleotides read TGTGCCAGCAGCCGCAAGGCAGGGACGGAGACCCAGTACTTC. It yields the protein CASSRKAGTETQYF. This chain joins TRBV6-1 and TRBJ2-5; either TRBD1 or TRBD2 may fit D (5 bases each). Trimming shortened V by 6 bases and J by 5 bases, and 16 bases separated the two germline ends. This CDR3 has 14 residues. Germline V gives CDR1 MNHNS, CDR2 SASEGT.

The CDR3 sequence is CSARYPSGRADEQYF. CDR3 DNA sequence: TGCAGTGCTAGGTACCCCAGCGGGAGGGCCGACGAGCAGTACTTC. The V gene is TRBV20-1, the J gene TRBJ2-7, with TRBD2 identical over 10 bases. The CDR3 spans 15 residues. Germline V gene sequence: CDR1 DFQATT, CDR2 SNEGSKA (reference sequence). Losses at the gene ends were 3 bases for V and 5 bases for J; bases not matched to a gene: 10.

This clonotype has just a few counts. V gene TRBV12-3 or TRBV12-4 combines with J gene TRBJ2-3; TRBD2 matches 14 bases. V lost 2 bases, J lost 3 bases, and 16 bases stayed unmatched. The CDR3 spans 21 residues. DNA for the CDR3: TGTGCCAGCAGTTTAAGGACAGTTTTCGGACTAGCGGGAGGTAATACAGATACGCAGTATTTT. It encodes CASSLRTVFGLAGGNTDTQYF.

This clonotype was counted a few times. The germline gene is not matched at one end of the junction; a read error may be the cause. This chain uses TRBV20-1 with TRBJ2-7; 7 nucleotides line up with TRBD2. Germline loops: CDR1 DFQATT, CDR2 SNEGSKA (reference sequence). CDR3 length equals 13 residues. The CDR3 region is CSARGGTTYEQYF. CDR3 bases: TGCAGTGCTAGGGGGGGGACCACCTATGAGCAGTACTTC.

The V gene is TRBV10-3, the J gene TRBJ2-7; 14 positions agree with TRBD2. V lost 8 bases to trimming and J lost 6 bases; unmatched junction nucleotides: 9. Germline V gene lookup returns CDR1 ENHRY and CDR2 SYGVKD. The CDR3 is 15 amino acids. CDR3 region: CAIGGLAGGVSEQYF. CDR3 in DNA: TGTGCCATCGGAGGACTAGCGGGAGGTGTAAGCGAGCAGTACTTC.

This clonotype was seen a handful of times. CDR3 in amino acids: CASSHILATQTYEQYF. The CDR3 DNA sequence: TGTGCCAGCAGCCATATCCTAGCGACCCAGACCTACGAGCAGTACTTC. The chain combines TRBV14 with TRBJ2-7; tentative D call: TRBD2 (6 bases). Between the trimmed V and J ends, which lost 3 bases and 2 bases, there was a span of 17 bases. Germline loops: CDR1 SGHDN, CDR2 FVKESK. The CDR3 is 16 amino acids.

This clonotype was recorded a few times. The chain has TRBV6-1 and TRBJ1-1; D gene ambiguous. This CDR3 comprises 14 residues. The germline V and J ends were trimmed by 8 bases and 4 bases, with 17 bases remaining between them. Germline CDR1 and CDR2: MNHNS and SASEGT. CDR3 nucleotide sequence: TGTGCCAGCGGGTCCCGAACCCTGACCACTGAAGCTTTCTTT. Amino acids: CASGSRTLTTEAFF.

This clonotype was seen more than once but under ten times. The rearrangement uses TRBV18 and TRBJ2-3; TRBD1 is a possible D gene (5 bases). The CDR3 is made up of 17 amino acids. Trimming removed 0 bases from V and 1 base from J, with 14 bases in between. Germline V gene sequence: CDR1 KGHSH, CDR2 LQKENI. The CDR3 sequence is CASSPPVRGLGTDTQYF. The CDR3 nucleotides are TGTGCCAGCTCACCACCGGTTAGGGGTCTAGGCACAGATACGCAGTATTTT.

The V and J genes are TRBV20-1 and TRBJ1-1, with TRBD1 as a possible D gene (5 bases). In germline, CDR1 is DFQATT, CDR2 SNEGSKA (reference sequence). V lost 7 bases to trimming and J lost 1 base, with 10 bases between them. This CDR3 contains 12 residues. CDR3 sequence (DNA): TGCAGTGGCGCCGGGACGAACACTGAAGCTTTCTTT. Encoded protein: CSGAGTNTEAFF.

This clonotype was observed a few times. The chain recombines TRBV20-1 with TRBJ2-7, with 9 bases aligning to TRBD1. CDR1 is DFQATT, CDR2 SNEGSKA, per germline (reference sequence). The CDR3 is made up of 14 amino acids. J was trimmed by 3 bases and V by 6 bases; bases with no gene match: 9. This chain's CDR3 is CSATRDRDVYEQYF. Written as DNA, the CDR3 is TGCAGTGCGACCCGGGACAGGGATGTCTACGAGCAGTACTTC.

This clonotype was found a few times. The gene calls are TRBV7-2 and TRBJ1-5; TRBD1 is a possible D gene (5 bases). Trimming removed 2 bases from V and 1 base from J, with 9 bases in between. Germline-derived CDR1 and CDR2 are SGHTA and FQGNSA. The CDR3 has 15 residues. For the CDR3, the DNA is TGTGCCAGCAGCTTAAATCCAGGGAGCAATCAGCCCCAGCATTTT. Translating gives CASSLNPGSNQPQHF. Looking up the rest from reference TRBV7-2 and TRBJ1-5 gives the full variable domain: GAGVSQSPSNKVTEKGKDVELRCDPISGHTALYWYRQSLGQGLEFLIYFQGNSAPDKSGLPSDRFSAERTGGSVSTLTIQRTQQEDSAVYLCASSLNPGSNQPQHFGDGTRLSIL.

This clonotype was picked up a small number of times. The chain joins TRBV5-1 to TRBJ2-1, with TRBD2 matching over 13 bases. CDR1 is SGHRS and CDR2 is YFSETQ in the germline V gene. V shed 0 bases and J 8 bases; nucleotides not matched to a gene: 2. The CDR3 spans 15 residues. As DNA, the CDR3 is TGCGCCAGCAGCTTGGCCACTAGCGGGAGGGATGAGCAGTTCTTC. Its translation: CASSLATSGRDEQFF.

Note on this clonotype: This clone may be a read error of a much larger clone one base away. The chain carries TRBV28 and TRBJ2-7, with 7 bases that match TRBD2. The trim removed 3 bases at V and 3 bases at J, leaving 2 bases unmatched. Germline CDR1 MDHEN, CDR2 SYDVKM. The CDR3 is 13 residues long. The DNA for the CDR3 is TGTGCCAGCAGTTTGCCTAGCGGCTACGAGCAGTACTTC. Protein sequence: CASSLPSGYEQYF.

This chain links TRBV30 with TRBJ2-1, with TRBD2 as a possible D gene (5 bases). Germline V gives CDR1 GTSNPN, CDR2 SVGIG (reference sequence). The V and J ends lost 3 bases and 8 bases respectively, with 11 bases between them. The CDR3 is made up of 12 amino acids. CDR3 bases: TGTGCCTGGAGGCCGCTAGCCTATGAGCAGTTCTTC. This translates into CAWRPLAYEQFF.

The DNA for the CDR3 is TGTGCCAGCAGCGACACTAGAGCAGGGTACGATCCCTACGAGCAGTACTTC. Protein: CASSDTRAGYDPYEQYF. The chain uses TRBV5-6 and TRBJ2-7; perhaps D is TRBD1 or TRBD2 (5 bases each). V dropped 4 bases and J dropped 2 bases, with 22 bases sitting between them. This CDR3 comprises 17 residues. Per the germline V gene, CDR1 is SGHDT and CDR2 is YYEEEE.

This clonotype was detected only a few times. V is TRBV27 and J is TRBJ2-1; no firm D call. The CDR3 has 12 amino acids. Trimming took off 8 bases at V and 6 bases at J, with 11 bases between the two ends. CDR1 MNHEY and CDR2 SMNVEV come from the germline V gene (reference sequence). CDR3 nucleotides: TGTGCCAGCCGAACCTTACGCAATGAGCAGTTCTTC. Translation gives CASRTLRNEQFF.

J is TRBJ1-2 and V is TRBV20-1; TRBD1 aligns across 9 bases. Trimming cost V 3 bases and J 2 bases; bases outside gene matches: 4. This CDR3 has 14 amino acids. CDR1 is DFQATT, CDR2 SNEGSKA, per germline (reference sequence). CDR3 region: CSARPGTGNYGYTF. The CDR3 DNA follows: TGCAGTGCTAGGCCCGGGACAGGGAACTATGGCTACACCTTC.

This clonotype was seen more than once but under ten times. The chain recombines TRBV20-1 with TRBJ2-1; possibly TRBD1 or TRBD2 for D (5 bases each). CDR1 is DFQATT and CDR2 is SNEGSKA in the germline V gene (reference sequence). The length of the CDR3 is 13 residues. V was shortened by 1 base and J by 5 bases, with 9 bases between the two germline ends. Here the CDR3 reads CSARGDGDNEQFF. The CDR3 DNA reads as TGCAGTGCTAGAGGGGACGGAGACAATGAGCAGTTCTTC.

This clonotype was counted many times. The chain carries TRBV7-2 and TRBJ2-3, with D hard to call. Germline V gives CDR1 SGHTA, CDR2 FQGNSA. This CDR3 has 12 amino acids. Trimming removed 1 base at V and 5 bases at J, with 4 bases between. The CDR3 sequence is CASSLGIDTQYF. The CDR3 DNA sequence: TGTGCCAGCAGCTTAGGGATAGATACGCAGTATTTT.